This T cell receptor (beta chain) derives from a study of CD8+CD57+ T cells in acquired aplastic anemia. Findings of the study overall: Between patients and controls, over 25 CD8+ CDR3 sequences were found in common. Patients and healthy controls showed no significant CD8+ Simpson's diversity difference.

Both TCR beta VDJ combination and CDR3 sequence profiling were carried out. Genomic DNA was the template for this profiling. TCRdb processed the reads anew with MiXCR; each CDR3 protein has one entry. The table includes 190,000 or so distinct CDR3 sequences, roughly 50% detected once. In the case of this clonotype: The antigen is unknown. One end of the junction does not line up with germline, which may come from a read error.

Before being chosen for sequencing, patients had shown CD8+CD57+ cell expansion by flow cytometry. The CDR3 is made up of 15 amino acids. The sequenced material came from sorted CD4+, CD8+, or CD8+CD57+ T cells (not recorded which) from PBMCs. This chain uses TRBV12-3 or TRBV12-4 with TRBJ2-1; D is perhaps TRBD1 (5 bases). The TCR comes from a human donor with aplastic anemia. The CDR3 loop reads CASRRDSWGNNKQFF. In nucleotides, the CDR3 is TGTGCCAGCAGGCGCGACAGCTGGGGAAACAATAAGCAGTTCTTC.